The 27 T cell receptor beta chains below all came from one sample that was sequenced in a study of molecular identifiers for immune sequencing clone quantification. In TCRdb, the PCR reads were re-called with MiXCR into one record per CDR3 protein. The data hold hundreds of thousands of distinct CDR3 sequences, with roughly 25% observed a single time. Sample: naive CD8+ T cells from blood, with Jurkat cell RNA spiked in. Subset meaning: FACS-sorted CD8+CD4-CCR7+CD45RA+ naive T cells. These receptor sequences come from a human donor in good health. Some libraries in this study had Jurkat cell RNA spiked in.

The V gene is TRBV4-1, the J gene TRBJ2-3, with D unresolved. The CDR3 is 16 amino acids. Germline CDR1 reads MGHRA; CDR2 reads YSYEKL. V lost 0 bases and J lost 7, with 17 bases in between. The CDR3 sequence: CASSQEIGFTQNTQYF. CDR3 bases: TGCGCCAGCAGCCAAGAGATCGGGTTTACCCAGAATACGCAGTATTTT.

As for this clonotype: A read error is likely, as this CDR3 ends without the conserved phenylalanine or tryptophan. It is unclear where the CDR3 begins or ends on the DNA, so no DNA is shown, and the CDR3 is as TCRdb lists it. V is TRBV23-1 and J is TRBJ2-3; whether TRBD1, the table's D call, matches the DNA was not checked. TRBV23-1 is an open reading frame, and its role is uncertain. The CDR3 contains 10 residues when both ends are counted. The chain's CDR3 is CASSQVWGSG.

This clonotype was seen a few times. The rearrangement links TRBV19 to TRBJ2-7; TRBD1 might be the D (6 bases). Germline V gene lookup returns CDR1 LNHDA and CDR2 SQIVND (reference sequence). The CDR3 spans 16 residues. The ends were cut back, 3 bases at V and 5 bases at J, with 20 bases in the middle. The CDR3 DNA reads TGTGCCAGTAGTATCCGAAACAGGGCCTCTGGGGACGAGCAGTACTTC. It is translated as CASSIRNRASGDEQYF.

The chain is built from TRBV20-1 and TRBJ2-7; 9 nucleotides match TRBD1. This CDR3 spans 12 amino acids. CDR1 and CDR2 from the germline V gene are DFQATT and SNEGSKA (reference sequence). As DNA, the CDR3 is TGCAACTACAGGGGGCTCCTCTACGAGCAGTACTTC. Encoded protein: CNYRGLLYEQYF.

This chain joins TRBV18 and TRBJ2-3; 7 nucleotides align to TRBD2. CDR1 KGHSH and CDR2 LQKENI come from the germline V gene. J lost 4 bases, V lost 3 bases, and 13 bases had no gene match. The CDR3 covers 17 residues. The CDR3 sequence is CASSPFSGPAGPDTQYF. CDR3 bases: TGTGCCAGCTCACCCTTTAGCGGGCCGGCGGGCCCAGATACGCAGTATTTT.

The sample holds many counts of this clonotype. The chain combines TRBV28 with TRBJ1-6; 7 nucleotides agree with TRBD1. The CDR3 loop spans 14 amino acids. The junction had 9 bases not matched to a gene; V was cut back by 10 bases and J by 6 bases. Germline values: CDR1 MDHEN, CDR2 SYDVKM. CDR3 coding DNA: TGTGCCACCTGGAAGGGGGCCGGTAATTCACCCCTCCACTTT. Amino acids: CATWKGAGNSPLHF.

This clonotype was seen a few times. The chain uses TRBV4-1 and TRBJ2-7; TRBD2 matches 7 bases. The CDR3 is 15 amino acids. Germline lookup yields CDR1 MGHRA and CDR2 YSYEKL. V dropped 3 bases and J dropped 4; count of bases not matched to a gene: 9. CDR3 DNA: TGCGCCAGCAGCCAGGCGAGCGGGGAGGGGTACGAGCAGTACTTC. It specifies CASSQASGEGYEQYF.

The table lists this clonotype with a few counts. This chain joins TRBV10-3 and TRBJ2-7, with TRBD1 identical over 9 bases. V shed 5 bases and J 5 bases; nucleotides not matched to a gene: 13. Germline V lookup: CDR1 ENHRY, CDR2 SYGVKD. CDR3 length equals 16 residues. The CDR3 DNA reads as TGTGCCATCAGTAACCCCGGGACAGGGCTAGTGAACGAGCAGTACTTC. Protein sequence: CAISNPGTGLVNEQYF.

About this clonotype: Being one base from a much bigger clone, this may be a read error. The CDR3 coding sequence is TGTGCCAGCAGCTCTGCTATGGCGGGGGGGCGCAATGAGCAGTTCTTC. Its protein product is CASSSAMAGGRNEQFF. The V gene is TRBV11-2, the J gene TRBJ2-1, with 9 positions matching TRBD2. V shed 4 bases and J 6 bases; nucleotides not matched to a gene: 10. The CDR3 covers 16 residues. Germline V gene data show CDR1 as SGHAT and CDR2 as FQNNGV.

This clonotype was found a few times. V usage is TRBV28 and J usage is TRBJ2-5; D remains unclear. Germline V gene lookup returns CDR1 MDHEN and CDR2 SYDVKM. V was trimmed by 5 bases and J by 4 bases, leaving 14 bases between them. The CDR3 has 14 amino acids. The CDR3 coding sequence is TGTGCCAGCAGTCCATTAGCCTTAGCAGAGACCCAGTACTTC. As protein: CASSPLALAETQYF.

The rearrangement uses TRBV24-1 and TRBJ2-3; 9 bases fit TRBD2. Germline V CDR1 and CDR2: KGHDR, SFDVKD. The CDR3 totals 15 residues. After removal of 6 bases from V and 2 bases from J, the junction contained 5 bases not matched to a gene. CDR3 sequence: CATSPLAGNTDTQYF. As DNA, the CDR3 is TGTGCCACCAGTCCTCTAGCGGGAAACACAGATACGCAGTATTTT.

CDR3 amino acids: CASSLIEIPSTDTQYF. CDR3 in DNA: TGTGCCAGCAGTTTAATTGAAATACCTAGCACAGATACGCAGTATTTT. This chain links TRBV12-3 or TRBV12-4 with TRBJ2-3; D remains unclear. Deletions cut 2 bases from V and 0 bases from J, with 12 bases between. This CDR3 is built from 16 residues.

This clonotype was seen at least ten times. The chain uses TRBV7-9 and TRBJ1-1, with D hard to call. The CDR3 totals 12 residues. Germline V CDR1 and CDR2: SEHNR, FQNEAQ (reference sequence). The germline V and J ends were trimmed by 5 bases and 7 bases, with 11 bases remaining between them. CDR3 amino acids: CASSLMTLEAFF. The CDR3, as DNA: TGTGCCAGCAGCCTTATGACGCTTGAAGCTTTCTTT.

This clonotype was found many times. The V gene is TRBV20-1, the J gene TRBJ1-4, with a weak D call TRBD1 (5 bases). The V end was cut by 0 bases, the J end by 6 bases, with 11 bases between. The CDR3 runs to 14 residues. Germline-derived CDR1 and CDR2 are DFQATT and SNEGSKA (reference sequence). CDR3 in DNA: TGCAGTGCTAGAGAACCCAGGGTAGATGAAAAACTGTTTTTT. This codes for CSAREPRVDEKLFF.

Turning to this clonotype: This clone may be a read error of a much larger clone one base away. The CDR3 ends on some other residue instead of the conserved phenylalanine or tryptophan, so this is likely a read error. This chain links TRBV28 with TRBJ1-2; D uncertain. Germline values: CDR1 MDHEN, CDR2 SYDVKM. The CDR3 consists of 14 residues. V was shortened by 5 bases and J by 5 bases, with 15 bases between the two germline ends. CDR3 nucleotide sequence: TGTGCCAGCAGTCCCCCCCCTCACCAATATGGCTACACCTTA. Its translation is CASSPPPHQYGYTL.

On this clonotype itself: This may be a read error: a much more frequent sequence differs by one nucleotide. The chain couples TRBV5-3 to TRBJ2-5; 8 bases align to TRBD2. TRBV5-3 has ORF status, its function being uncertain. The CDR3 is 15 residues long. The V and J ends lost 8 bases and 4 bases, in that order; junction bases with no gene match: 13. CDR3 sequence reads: CASGWGGREVETQYF. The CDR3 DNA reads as TGTGCCAGCGGCTGGGGCGGGCGGGAGGTAGAGACCCAGTACTTC.

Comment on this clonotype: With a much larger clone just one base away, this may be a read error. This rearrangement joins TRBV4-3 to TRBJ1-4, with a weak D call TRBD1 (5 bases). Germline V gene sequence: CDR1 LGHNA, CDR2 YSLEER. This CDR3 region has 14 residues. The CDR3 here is CASGQYGTNEKLFF. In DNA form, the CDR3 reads TGCGCCAGCGGCCAATATGGGACCAATGAAAAACTGTTTTTT.

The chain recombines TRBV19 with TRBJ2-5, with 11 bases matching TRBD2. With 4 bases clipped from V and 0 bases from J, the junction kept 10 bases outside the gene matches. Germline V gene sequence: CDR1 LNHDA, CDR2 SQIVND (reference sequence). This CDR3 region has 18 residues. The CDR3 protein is CASSSLAGGLPYQETQYF. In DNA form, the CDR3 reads TGTGCCAGTAGTAGTCTAGCGGGGGGCCTACCTTACCAAGAGACCCAGTACTTC.

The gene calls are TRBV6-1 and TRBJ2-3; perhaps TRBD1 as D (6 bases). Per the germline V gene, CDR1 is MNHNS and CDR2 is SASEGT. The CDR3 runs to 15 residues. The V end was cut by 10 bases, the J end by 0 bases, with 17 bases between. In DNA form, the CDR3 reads TGTGCCATAGCCCGGACAGACCTGAGCACAGATACGCAGTATTTT. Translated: CAIARTDLSTDTQYF.

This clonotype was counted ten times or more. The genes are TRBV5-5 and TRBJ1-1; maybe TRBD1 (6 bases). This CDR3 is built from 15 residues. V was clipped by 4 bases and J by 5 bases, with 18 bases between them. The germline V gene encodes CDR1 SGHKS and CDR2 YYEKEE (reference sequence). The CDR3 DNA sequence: TGTGCCAGCAGCGCACGACAGGTCCCTGGAACTGAAGCTTTCTTT. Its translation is CASSARQVPGTEAFF.

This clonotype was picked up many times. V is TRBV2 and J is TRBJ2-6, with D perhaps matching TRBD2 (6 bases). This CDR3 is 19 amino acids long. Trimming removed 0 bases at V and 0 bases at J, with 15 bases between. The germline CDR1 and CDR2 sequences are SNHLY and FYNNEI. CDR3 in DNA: TGTGCCAGCAGTGAAGCGGAGGGACGGGCGAGCTCTGGGGCCAACGTCCTGACTTTC. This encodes CASSEAEGRASSGANVLTF.

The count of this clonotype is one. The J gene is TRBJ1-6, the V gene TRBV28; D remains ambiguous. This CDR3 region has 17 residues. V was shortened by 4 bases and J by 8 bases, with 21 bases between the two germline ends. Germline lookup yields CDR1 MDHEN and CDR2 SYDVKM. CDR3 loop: CASSSQVDSPWDSPLHF. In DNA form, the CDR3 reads TGTGCCAGCAGTTCGCAGGTCGATTCTCCGTGGGATTCACCCCTCCACTTT.

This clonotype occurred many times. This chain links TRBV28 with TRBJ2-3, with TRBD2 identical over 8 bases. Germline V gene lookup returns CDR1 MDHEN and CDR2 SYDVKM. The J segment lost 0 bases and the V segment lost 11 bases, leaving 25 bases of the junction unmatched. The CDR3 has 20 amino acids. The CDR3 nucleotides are TGTGCCGGGCCTTTCAAAGCGGGAGTTTTTAGCGGGGCTAGCACAGATACGCAGTATTTT. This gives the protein CAGPFKAGVFSGASTDTQYF.

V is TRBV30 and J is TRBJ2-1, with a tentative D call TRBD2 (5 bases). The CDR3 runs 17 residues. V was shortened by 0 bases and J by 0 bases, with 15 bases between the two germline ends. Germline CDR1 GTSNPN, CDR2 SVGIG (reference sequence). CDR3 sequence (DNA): TGTGCCTGGAGTGTGTTAGTTCCGGGGAGCTCCTACAATGAGCAGTTCTTC. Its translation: CAWSVLVPGSSYNEQFF.

This CDR3 reads CSARDSVREGGTDTQYF. As DNA, the CDR3 is TGCAGTGCTAGAGATTCGGTGCGGGAGGGCGGCACAGATACGCAGTATTTT. The V call is TRBV20-1, the J call TRBJ2-3, with TRBD2 matching 9 bases. Germline V gene lookup returns CDR1 DFQATT and CDR2 SNEGSKA (reference sequence). This CDR3 is 17 amino acids long. Trimming cost V 0 bases and J 1 base; bases outside gene matches: 8.

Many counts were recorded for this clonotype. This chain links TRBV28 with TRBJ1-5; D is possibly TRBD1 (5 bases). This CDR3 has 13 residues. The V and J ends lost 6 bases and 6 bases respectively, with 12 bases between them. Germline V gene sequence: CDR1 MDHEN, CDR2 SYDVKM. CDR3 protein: CASSPTGGQPQHF. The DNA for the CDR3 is TGTGCCAGCAGCCCCACGGGGGGTCAGCCCCAGCATTTT.

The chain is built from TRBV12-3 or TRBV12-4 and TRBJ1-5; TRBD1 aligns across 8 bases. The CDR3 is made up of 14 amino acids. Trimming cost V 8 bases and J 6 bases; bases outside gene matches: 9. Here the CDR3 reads CASHFTGGVQPQHF. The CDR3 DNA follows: TGTGCCAGCCATTTTACAGGGGGGGTTCAGCCCCAGCATTTT.